This passage covers 25 T cell receptor beta chains from one sample sequenced in a study of blood T cells in healthy people across ages. Primers used in a second PCR of roughly 7 to 12 cycles were a sample-barcoded 5' primer and a J-beta primer mix. MiXCR was run by TCRdb on the 5' RACE reads, yielding one entry per CDR3 protein. The sample shows about 1.4 million distinct CDR3 sequences, approximately 63% of them seen only once. Material: blood. All receptors come from a man aged 18 to 29 in good health.

The V gene is TRBV10-3, the J gene TRBJ2-6, with TRBD2 matching 7 bases. In germline, CDR1 is ENHRY, CDR2 SYGVKD. J lost 2 bases, V lost 8 bases, and 6 bases had no gene match. The CDR3 is made up of 15 amino acids. In nucleotides, the CDR3 is TGTGCCATCGGGGAGGGGAGGACTGGGGCCAACGTCCTGACTTTC. The encoded protein is CAIGEGRTGANVLTF.

This chain connects TRBV28 to TRBJ2-1; TRBD2 might be the D (5 bases). Germline V CDR1 and CDR2: MDHEN, SYDVKM. The CDR3 covers 17 residues. Trimming pared 8 bases from V and 5 bases from J, leaving 25 bases between. CDR3 nucleotide sequence: TGTGCCAGCCCCCCAGCGAGAGGGCCAAAGGGAGACAATGAGCAGTTCTTC. It translates to CASPPARGPKGDNEQFF.

The J gene is TRBJ2-1, the V gene TRBV30; a possible D gene is TRBD2 (6 bases). This CDR3 has 11 residues. The V gene's germline CDR1 is GTSNPN and CDR2 SVGIG (reference sequence). The CDR3 loop is CASDGRGEQFF. CDR3 coding DNA: TGTGCGTCCGACGGGCGGGGTGAGCAGTTCTTC.

This rearrangement joins TRBV2 to TRBJ2-3; no reliable D call. The CDR3 runs 17 residues. With 4 bases removed from V and 2 bases from J, the gap between germline ends came to 19 bases. Per the germline V gene, CDR1 is SNHLY and CDR2 is FYNNEI. This CDR3 reads CASSGSVLADDTDTQYF. In DNA, the CDR3 is TGTGCCAGCAGTGGAAGCGTTTTGGCGGATGACACAGATACGCAGTATTTT.

The chain joins TRBV20-1 to TRBJ2-3, with a weak D call TRBD2 (6 bases). The CDR3 sequence is 14 residues long. The ends were cut back, 8 bases at V and 2 bases at J, with 17 bases in the middle. The germline V gene has CDR1 DFQATT and CDR2 SNEGSKA (reference sequence). The CDR3 loop is CSPWRDGNTDTQYF. Here the CDR3 DNA reads TGCAGTCCCTGGCGGGATGGAAACACAGATACGCAGTATTTT.

This clonotype has more than one count but fewer than ten. CDR3 coding DNA: TGTGCCATCAGGGAACCCCGTCAGACCCAGTACTTC. It yields the protein CAIREPRQTQYF. V is TRBV10-3 and J is TRBJ2-5; D is ambiguous. CDR3 length: 12 residues. The V gene's germline CDR1 is ENHRY and CDR2 SYGVKD. The V gene lost 6 bases and the J gene lost 6 bases, with 11 bases spanning the gap.

The chain recombines TRBV20-1 with TRBJ2-5, with 9 bases fitting TRBD1. Losses at the gene ends were 5 bases for V and 5 bases for J; bases not matched to a gene: 12. This CDR3 has 15 amino acids. Looked up from germline, CDR1 is DFQATT and CDR2 is SNEGSKA (reference sequence). The CDR3: CSAGTGTGIRETQYF. The DNA for the CDR3 is TGCAGTGCTGGTACCGGGACAGGGATTCGGGAGACCCAGTACTTC.

The table lists this clonotype with a few counts. The V gene is TRBV6-5, the J gene TRBJ2-4; D possibly corresponds to TRBD2 (6 bases). Germline V gene data show CDR1 as MNHEY and CDR2 as SVGAGI. Trimming left V 2 bases short and J 7 bases short, with 15 bases between. The CDR3 is 15 amino acids. The CDR3 protein is CASSYGGGGWNIQYF. CDR3 nucleotide sequence: TGTGCCAGCAGTTACGGGGGTGGAGGGTGGAACATTCAGTACTTC.

This chain joins TRBV7-2 and TRBJ2-7; D remains ambiguous. This CDR3 contains 13 residues. Per germline, CDR1 SGHTA and CDR2 FQGNSA. V was clipped by 7 bases and J by 2 bases, with 12 bases between them. The DNA of the CDR3 is TGTGCCAGCAACACGGGTCGTACCTACGAGCAGTACTTC. It yields the protein CASNTGRTYEQYF.

This chain connects TRBV5-1 to TRBJ2-6; D call uncertain. This CDR3 is 15 amino acids long. CDR1 SGHRS and CDR2 YFSETQ come from the germline V gene. V lost 3 bases and J lost 2, with 9 bases in between. This CDR3 reads CASSWAVAGANVLTF. The DNA for the CDR3 is TGCGCCAGCAGCTGGGCCGTGGCTGGGGCCAACGTCCTGACTTTC.

The chain uses TRBV4-2 and TRBJ2-3, with D possibly being TRBD2 (6 bases). Germline V gene lookup returns CDR1 LGHNA and CDR2 YNFKEQ. The CDR3 runs to 15 residues. V dropped 1 base and J dropped 2 bases, with 10 bases sitting between them. In DNA, the CDR3 is TGTGCCAGCAGCCAAGTCGCGGGGCCCACAGATACGCAGTATTTT. Amino acid sequence: CASSQVAGPTDTQYF.

The DNA of the CDR3 is TGTGCCAGCAGTTTATTCCCCGGACAGAGATATGGCTACACCTTC. Residues: CASSLFPGQRYGYTF. The chain uses TRBV27 and TRBJ1-2; tentative D call: TRBD1 (6 bases). This CDR3 spans 15 amino acids. The germline V and J ends were trimmed by 1 base and 5 bases, with 14 bases remaining between them. The germline V gene encodes CDR1 MNHEY and CDR2 SMNVEV (reference sequence).

V and J are TRBV14 and TRBJ2-1, with 9 bases that match TRBD1. With 4 bases clipped from V and 6 bases from J, the junction kept 7 bases outside the gene matches. This CDR3 is built from 15 residues. CDR1 is SGHDN and CDR2 is FVKESK in the germline V gene. CDR3 amino acids: CASSPGTGYSNEQFF. DNA of the CDR3: TGTGCCAGCAGCCCCGGGACAGGGTATTCCAATGAGCAGTTCTTC.

Only a few counts were recorded for this clonotype. The CDR3 DNA reads TGTGCCCGCCAGGGCAGGGCGGATGGCTACACCTTC. The encoded protein is CARQGRADGYTF. J is TRBJ1-2 and V is TRBV21-1; the D call of TRBD1 is as the table states it, not checked on the DNA. TRBV21-1 is a known pseudogene. This CDR3 region has 12 residues.

The rearrangement uses TRBV3-1 and TRBJ2-1, with TRBD1 matching over 9 bases. Trimming took 4 bases from V and 8 from J; bases not matched to a gene: 3. The CDR3 contains 13 residues. Germline assignment: CDR1 LGHDT and CDR2 YNNKEL (reference sequence). CDR3 sequence: CASSRDRADEQFF. DNA of the CDR3: TGTGCCAGCAGCCGGGACAGGGCCGATGAGCAGTTCTTC.

This clonotype showed up just a few times. V and J are TRBV20-1 and TRBJ1-2; D remains ambiguous. This CDR3 has 16 residues. CDR1 and CDR2 from the germline V gene are DFQATT and SNEGSKA (reference sequence). Trimming cost V 0 bases and J 0 bases, with 14 bases left between them. CDR3 sequence: CSARDLMWEANYGYTF. CDR3 DNA: TGCAGTGCTAGAGATCTCATGTGGGAAGCTAACTATGGCTACACCTTC.

This clonotype occurred many times. This chain links TRBV5-1 with TRBJ2-5, with 7 bases lining up with TRBD2. The CDR3 consists of 16 residues. Germline V gene data show CDR1 as SGHRS and CDR2 as YFSETQ. The ends lost 4 bases at V and 2 bases at J; junction bases unmatched: 11. Here the CDR3 reads CASSPLSGGGQETQYF. Here the CDR3 DNA reads TGCGCCAGCAGCCCCCTGAGCGGCGGGGGACAAGAGACCCAGTACTTC.

The V call is TRBV4-1, the J call TRBJ1-1; D not resolved. The germline CDR1 and CDR2 sequences are MGHRA and YSYEKL. The CDR3 length is 14 residues. Trimming took off 4 bases at V and 1 base at J, with 10 bases between the two ends. For the CDR3, the DNA is TGCGCCAGCAGCCTTGCCGAGGGGAACACTGAAGCTTTCTTT. Translating gives CASSLAEGNTEAFF.

This clonotype was seen only a few times. The chain has TRBV6-1 and TRBJ2-7; a possible D gene is TRBD1 (6 bases). Trimming removed 0 bases at V and 0 bases at J, with 12 bases between. This CDR3 contains 16 residues. Germline CDR1 is MNHNS and CDR2 is SASEGT. The CDR3 region has the DNA TGTGCCAGCAGTGAAGCGCTTCGGGACACCTCCTACGAGCAGTACTTC. Protein sequence: CASSEALRDTSYEQYF.

The genes are TRBV6-1 and TRBJ1-1; 8 nucleotides align to TRBD1. The CDR3 is made up of 11 amino acids. The V and J ends lost 8 bases and 8 bases, in that order; junction bases with no gene match: 4. The V gene's germline CDR1 is MNHNS and CDR2 SASEGT. The CDR3 is CASGRDREAFF. The CDR3, as DNA: TGTGCCAGCGGACGGGACAGGGAAGCTTTCTTT.

V usage is TRBV7-8 and J usage is TRBJ2-3; no firm D call. Germline V gives CDR1 SGHVS, CDR2 FQNEAQ. V lost 0 bases and J lost 1, with 8 bases in between. The CDR3 has 15 residues. CDR3 protein: CASSLAGIRTDTQYF. The CDR3 DNA follows: TGTGCCAGCAGCTTAGCAGGGATTCGCACAGATACGCAGTATTTT.

A single count supports this clonotype. The chain links TRBV4-1 to TRBJ2-3; D is tentatively TRBD1 or TRBD2 (5 bases each). The germline V gene has CDR1 MGHRA and CDR2 YSYEKL. The CDR3 is 15 residues long. The germline V and J ends were trimmed by 4 bases and 6 bases, with 17 bases remaining between them. CDR3 DNA sequence: TGCGCCAGCAGCCCACAAAGGGGAACGGGGGATACGCAGTATTTT. This sequence encodes CASSPQRGTGDTQYF.

This chain connects TRBV5-1 to TRBJ2-1, with D possibly matching TRBD2 (5 bases). The J call is doubtful: the DNA matches TRBJ2-7 better. Germline assignment: CDR1 SGHRS and CDR2 YFSETQ. The CDR3 loop spans 13 amino acids. The CDR3 is CASSLFRGSEQYF. In DNA, the CDR3 is TGCGCCAGCAGCTTGTTTCGGGGATCCGAGCAGTACTTC.

This clonotype appeared a few times. V and J are TRBV20-1 and TRBJ1-1, with unresolved D. CDR1 is DFQATT, CDR2 SNEGSKA, per germline (reference sequence). V lost 2 bases to trimming and J lost 10 bases, with 14 bases between them. The CDR3 extends over 12 amino acids. CDR3 sequence (DNA): TGCAGTGCTAGACGAGAGGTCGGCGCAGCTTTCTTT. Amino acids: CSARREVGAAFF.

CDR3 sequence: CASSQTTGTGYTEAFF. In DNA, the CDR3 is TGTGCCAGCAGCCAAACTACCGGGACAGGGTACACTGAAGCTTTCTTT. V gene TRBV7-2 combines with J gene TRBJ1-1, with TRBD1 matching over 9 bases. V lost 5 bases and J lost 3; bases outside the gene matches: 10. In germline, CDR1 is SGHTA, CDR2 FQGNSA. The CDR3 is 16 residues long.